This entry features one T cell receptor (beta chain) sequence. This sample was taken from a study of blood T cell repertoires in COVID-19. Background on the study: Sites in the United States, Italy and Spain provided acute and convalescent COVID-19 samples. Sources were T cells, B-cell-depleted T cells, or PBMCs; the material itself was cDNA or gDNA.

CDR3 size: 14 residues. V lost 0 bases and J 11 bases, leaving 17 bases between the germline ends. The germline V gene has CDR1 SGHRS and CDR2 YFSETQ. In the original processing: For nucleated cells, counts were estimated from reference gene primer amplification. Some clones are missing from TCRdb's copy, which holds only in-frame ones; the method was immunoSEQ multiplex PCR. D and trimming were read from the DNA, whereas the V and J calls and clone size are those reported in that table. Among more than 95,000 clones listed, roughly 85% were seen once. The rearrangement links TRBV5-1 to TRBJ1-1; maybe TRBD1 (6 bases). Sequenced: peripheral blood. This receptor was obtained from a human donor in a cohort sampled during active COVID-19. In DNA form, the CDR3 reads TGCGCCAGCAGCTTGGCGGGACACACCCTAGAGGCTTTCTTT. This sequence encodes CASSLAGHTLEAFF.